These 22 T cell receptor beta chains originate from one sample sequenced in a study of cytomegalovirus exposure and HLA in healthy donors. The PCR ran on 60 Vbeta and 13 Jbeta primers. The repertoire was sequenced with immunoSEQ multiplex PCR; TCRdb's copy has only in-frame clones and lacks some. The table includes around 74,000 clones, roughly 78% detected once. The sequenced sample was PBMCs. These receptors were collected from a man under 40 in good health and CMV-seronegative.

This chain links TRBV5-1 with TRBJ1-4, with a possible D match to TRBD1 (6 bases). Looked up from germline, CDR1 is SGHRS and CDR2 is YFSETQ. Trimming shortened V by 4 bases and J by 4 bases, and 23 bases separated the two germline ends. This CDR3 contains 18 residues. The CDR3 sequence is CASSPLVRGLLDNEKLFF. The CDR3 DNA is TGCGCCAGCAGCCCGTTGGTCAGGGGATTGCTGGATAATGAAAAACTGTTTTTT.

The chain couples TRBV2 to TRBJ1-4, with unresolved D. Trimming shortened V by 4 bases and J by 4 bases, and 7 bases separated the two germline ends. The CDR3 covers 13 residues. Germline-derived CDR1 and CDR2 are SNHLY and FYNNEI. The CDR3 bases are TGTGCCAGCAGTGCCAGAAATAATGAAAAACTGTTTTTT. Translation: CASSARNNEKLFF. Combining the CDR3 with reference TRBV2 and TRBJ1-4 gives the whole variable domain EPEVTQTPSHQVTQMGQEVILRCVPISNHLYFYWYRQILGQKVEFLVSFYNNEISEKSEIFDDQFSVERPDGSNFTLKIRSTKLEDSAMYFCASSARNNEKLFFGSGTQLSVL.

The chain combines TRBV6-6 with TRBJ1-5, with TRBD1 matching over 10 bases. V was clipped by 5 bases and J by 7 bases; unmatched bases: 11. Germline V lookup: CDR1 MNHNY, CDR2 SVGAGI (reference sequence). There are 16 residues in the CDR3. CDR3 amino acids: CASSQQTGGSNQPQHF. The CDR3 nucleotides read TGTGCCAGCAGTCAGCAGACAGGGGGCTCGAACCAGCCCCAGCATTTT.

With regard to this clone: The junction departs from germline at one end; a sequencing error may be responsible. The V and J genes are TRBV7-8 and TRBJ1-2; D may be TRBD1 (6 bases). This CDR3 has 12 residues. The germline V gene encodes CDR1 SGHVS and CDR2 FQNEAQ. The CDR3 bases are TGTGCCAGCAGCGCCAGGGGCTATGGCTACCCCTTC. Its protein product is CASSARGYGYPF.

The table lists this clone with a few counts. The rearrangement links TRBV6-6 to TRBJ1-1; D is perhaps TRBD1 (5 bases). The V gene's germline CDR1 is MNHNY and CDR2 SVGAGI (reference sequence). The V gene lost 7 bases and the J gene lost 1 base, with 19 bases spanning the gap. CDR3 size: 16 residues. The CDR3 spells CASITPQGFGNTEAFF. The CDR3 bases are TGTGCCAGCATTACCCCGCAGGGCTTTGGGAACACTGAAGCTTTCTTT.

The CDR3 reads CASSPDFGRTDTQYF. Here the CDR3 DNA reads TGCGCCAGCAGTCCTGACTTCGGCAGAACAGATACGCAGTATTTT. This rearrangement joins TRBV4-1 to TRBJ2-3; D remains ambiguous. Per the germline V gene, CDR1 is MGHRA and CDR2 is YSYEKL. The germline V and J ends were trimmed by 6 bases and 3 bases, with 16 bases remaining between them. The CDR3 has 15 residues.

V usage is TRBV7-9 and J usage is TRBJ1-4; D perhaps matches TRBD1 (6 bases). Trimming stripped 1 base from V and 8 bases from J, with 17 bases between. Germline V gene sequence: CDR1 SEHNR, CDR2 FQNEAQ (reference sequence). The CDR3 consists of 16 residues. The DNA of the CDR3 is TGTGCCAGCAGCTTAGTACAGGGAAGATTTCAGGAAAAACTGTTTTTT. Translating gives CASSLVQGRFQEKLFF.

In its sample, this clone was seen a few times. This chain joins TRBV2 and TRBJ1-4, with 7 bases aligning to TRBD1. With V trimmed by 5 bases and J by 7 bases, 7 bases remained unmatched. Germline CDR1 is SNHLY and CDR2 is FYNNEI. This CDR3 is built from 14 residues. This CDR3 reads CASSPDRVGEKLFF. The CDR3 region has the DNA TGTGCCAGCAGTCCCGACAGGGTCGGTGAAAAACTGTTTTTT.

V usage is TRBV9 and J usage is TRBJ2-3; D not resolved. The CDR3 loop spans 12 amino acids. Germline values: CDR1 SGDLS, CDR2 YYNGEE. The V end was cut by 1 base, the J end by 6 bases, with 6 bases between. This chain's CDR3 is CASSVFRDTQYF. The DNA of the CDR3 is TGTGCCAGCAGCGTATTCAGGGATACGCAGTATTTT.

V gene TRBV7-9 combines with J gene TRBJ1-1; TRBD1 matches at 10 bases. V lost 5 bases to trimming and J lost 3 bases; unmatched junction nucleotides: 9. The CDR3 has 16 amino acids. Germline-derived CDR1 and CDR2 are SEHNR and FQNEAQ (reference sequence). In nucleotides, the CDR3 is TGTGCCAGCAGCCTCCAGAGGACAGGGGGACACACTGAAGCTTTCTTT. Protein: CASSLQRTGGHTEAFF.

V gene TRBV25-1 combines with J gene TRBJ1-2, with 10 bases fitting TRBD1. Germline CDR1 MGHDK, CDR2 SYGVNS. CDR3 length: 18 amino acids. Trimming removed 4 bases from V and 3 bases from J; junction bases left unmatched: 14. The CDR3 DNA sequence: TGTGCCAGCAGTGGAACCCCAAAATGGACAGGGGGTGACTATGGCTACACCTTC. Its protein is CASSGTPKWTGGDYGYTF.

V gene TRBV9 combines with J gene TRBJ2-7, with D uncertain. Looked up from germline, CDR1 is SGDLS and CDR2 is YYNGEE. V gave up 3 bases and J gave up 2 bases, with 15 bases separating them. This CDR3 comprises 15 residues. CDR3 sequence: CASSDSPLFAYEQYF. CDR3 sequence (DNA): TGTGCCAGCAGCGATAGTCCCTTGTTTGCCTACGAGCAGTACTTC.

This clone was counted once. The V and J genes are TRBV5-1 and TRBJ2-7; 8 bases fit TRBD1. Germline V gene data show CDR1 as SGHRS and CDR2 as YFSETQ. CDR3 length: 15 residues. The J segment lost 7 bases and the V segment lost 0 bases, leaving 9 bases of the junction unmatched. The chain's CDR3 is CASSLDGQGAGEQYF. CDR3 DNA sequence: TGCGCCAGCAGCTTGGATGGCCAGGGGGCCGGGGAGCAGTACTTC.

With regard to this clone: Other DNA sequences from this sample encode an identical CDR3 as well. V and J are TRBV7-8 and TRBJ1-3; 10 bases line up with TRBD1. J gave up 3 bases and V 2 bases, and 10 bases lay outside the gene matches. This CDR3 comprises 18 residues. The V gene's germline CDR1 is SGHVS and CDR2 FQNEAQ. Here the CDR3 DNA reads TGTGCCAGCAGCTTACGGGACAGGGGAATACGGGGTGGAAACACCATATATTTT. Translating gives CASSLRDRGIRGGNTIYF.

This clone was detected a few times. CDR3 bases: TGTGCCAGCAGTCTCTGGGAGGCCGGGGAGCTGTTTTTT. Translated: CASSLWEAGELFF. V usage is TRBV27 and J usage is TRBJ2-2, with a possible D match to TRBD2 (6 bases). V dropped 5 bases and J dropped 6 bases, with 10 bases sitting between them. CDR1 and CDR2 from the germline V gene are MNHEY and SMNVEV (reference sequence). This CDR3 has 13 residues.

This clone has more than one count but fewer than ten. This chain joins TRBV6-4 and TRBJ2-3; the D gene is possibly TRBD2 (6 bases). From germline, CDR1 is MRHNA and CDR2 SNTAGT. The CDR3 extends over 15 amino acids. The V and J ends lost 5 bases and 4 bases respectively, with 16 bases between them. The CDR3 sequence is CASSRTGEVSDTQYF. CDR3 sequence (DNA): TGTGCCAGCAGTCGGACGGGAGAAGTCTCAGATACGCAGTATTTT.

V gene TRBV4-3 combines with J gene TRBJ1-2, with D tentatively TRBD1 (6 bases). Trimming took 4 bases from V and 7 from J, leaving 16 bases between them. Germline V gene data show CDR1 as LGHNA and CDR2 as YSLEER. The CDR3 spans 14 residues. The CDR3 loop reads CASSLEKRGSGYTF. CDR3 nucleotide sequence: TGCGCCAGCAGCCTGGAAAAAAGGGGGTCTGGCTACACCTTC.

This clone has a handful of counts. The CDR3 nucleotides are TGTGCCACCTTACCGGGACAGGGTTCCTACGAGCAGTACTTC. It specifies CATLPGQGSYEQYF. The chain is built from TRBV10-3 and TRBJ2-7; 9 bases are a match to TRBD1. The CDR3 spans 14 residues. The V gene's germline CDR1 is ENHRY and CDR2 SYGVKD. V was pared by 10 bases and J by 1 base, with 8 bases of the junction left unmatched.

The rearrangement links TRBV7-2 to TRBJ2-5; 12 bases agree with TRBD1. The ends lost 3 bases at V and 5 bases at J; junction bases unmatched: 10. Germline values: CDR1 SGHTA, CDR2 FQGNSA. The CDR3 length is 17 residues. CDR3: CASSFSGTGGSGETQYF. As DNA, the CDR3 is TGTGCCAGCAGCTTTTCCGGGACAGGGGGCAGTGGGGAGACCCAGTACTTC.

This clone has only one observation. The V and J genes are TRBV7-2 and TRBJ1-1; D is uncertain. Trimming cost V 1 base and J 0 bases, with 6 bases left between them. Germline V gene sequence: CDR1 SGHTA, CDR2 FQGNSA. The CDR3 length is 14 residues. The CDR3, as DNA: TGTGCCAGCAGCTTAGGGCAGGTGAACACTGAAGCTTTCTTT. It specifies CASSLGQVNTEAFF.

This chain links TRBV29-1 with TRBJ1-3, with 11 bases identical to TRBD1. Germline-derived CDR1 and CDR2 are SQVTM and ANQGSEA. This CDR3 has 16 residues. With V trimmed by 3 bases and J by 5 bases, 9 bases remained unmatched. The CDR3 is CSVDESSDRGRNTIYF. In nucleotides, the CDR3 is TGCAGCGTTGATGAAAGCTCGGACAGGGGGCGAAACACCATATATTTT.

This clone was counted between two and nine times. J is TRBJ1-3 and V is TRBV6-5; no clear D. The CDR3 runs 16 residues. The germline V and J ends were trimmed by 2 bases and 4 bases, with 15 bases remaining between them. CDR1 and CDR2 (germline): MNHEY, SVGAGI. CDR3 in amino acids: CASSYLREGSGNTIYF. The DNA for the CDR3 is TGTGCCAGCAGTTACCTGAGGGAGGGAAGCGGAAACACCATATATTTT.